These T cell receptor beta chains were read from a single sample in a study of T cell repertoires in cytomegalovirus infection. TCRdb called the reads again in MiXCR, with one record for every CDR3 protein. Here the sample spans around 270,000 distinct CDR3 sequences, approximately 9% being singletons. Sequenced input: PBMCs. Receptor source: a human donor in good health (CMV status not recorded). Some clones in this sample may be carry-over from other donors' samples. CDR3s include the opening cysteine and the closing phenylalanine or tryptophan. The order of the fields is CDR3 protein, CDR3 DNA, clone size, J gene, V gene, D gene. A D gene is named only where the DNA matches it firmly. Part of the rows lack a size; the others show once, few, many or a class for expanded clones.

cdr3_aa: CASQHPYQETQYF
cdr3_nt: TGTGCCAGCCAACACCCGTACCAAGAGACCCAGTACTTC
clone_size: many
j_call: TRBJ2-5
v_call: TRBV7-2
d_call: NA

cdr3_aa: CASSERPDNNSPLHF
cdr3_nt: TGTGCCAGCAGCGAGAGGCCGGATAATAATTCACCCCTCCACTTT
clone_size: many
j_call: TRBJ1-6
v_call: TRBV7-9
d_call: NA

cdr3_aa: CASNRDSRANEQFF
cdr3_nt: TGTGCCAGCAATCGGGACTCCCGGGCCAATGAGCAGTTCTTC
clone_size: many
j_call: TRBJ2-1
v_call: TRBV12-3/TRBV12-4
d_call: NA

cdr3_aa: CASSRLGGAPPGELFF
cdr3_nt: TGTGCCAGCAGTCGGCTCGGGGGGGCCCCCCCCGGGGAGCTGTTTTTT
clone_size: many
j_call: TRBJ2-2
v_call: TRBV6-2/TRBV6-3
d_call: TRBD2

cdr3_aa: CASSFSTRPKQFF
cdr3_nt: TGTGCCAGCAGTTTCTCGACACGTCCGAAGCAGTTCTTC
clone_size: many
j_call: TRBJ2-1
v_call: TRBV27
d_call: NA

cdr3_aa: CASSSDKFGNTIYF
cdr3_nt: TGTGCCAGCAGCAGCGACAAGTTTGGAAACACCATATATTTT
clone_size: many
j_call: TRBJ1-3
v_call: TRBV7-6
d_call: NA

cdr3_aa: CASTSPGLLGYTF
cdr3_nt: TGTGCCAGCACTAGTCCCGGCCTTTTGGGCTACACCTTC
clone_size: NA
j_call: TRBJ1-2
v_call: TRBV6-2/TRBV6-3
d_call: NA

cdr3_aa: CASKGGQGIYYGYTF
cdr3_nt: TGTGCCAGCAAGGGGGGACAGGGCATATACTATGGCTACACCTTC
clone_size: many
j_call: TRBJ1-2
v_call: TRBV12-3/TRBV12-4
d_call: TRBD1

cdr3_aa: CASSSRFTEAFF
cdr3_nt: TGTGCCAGCAGTTCGAGGTTCACTGAAGCTTTCTTT
clone_size: many
j_call: TRBJ1-1
v_call: TRBV12-3/TRBV12-4
d_call: NA

cdr3_aa: CSARAYYGYTF
cdr3_nt: TGCAGTGCTAGGGCCTACTATGGCTACACCTTC
clone_size: many
j_call: TRBJ1-2
v_call: TRBV20-1
d_call: NA

cdr3_aa: CASSLQGSEAFF
cdr3_nt: TGTGCCAGCAGCTTACAGGGAAGTGAAGCTTTCTTT
clone_size: many
j_call: TRBJ1-1
v_call: TRBV7-8
d_call: NA

cdr3_aa: CATLRGTGVTDTQYF
cdr3_nt: TGTGCCACCCTGAGAGGGACAGGGGTAACAGATACGCAGTATTTT
clone_size: NA
j_call: TRBJ2-3
v_call: TRBV7-2
d_call: TRBD1

cdr3_aa: CASSNRGRYRGTDSPLHF
cdr3_nt: TGTGCCAGCAGCAATCGCGGGAGGTACAGGGGAACGGATTCACCCCTCCACTTT
clone_size: many
j_call: TRBJ1-6
v_call: TRBV7-2
d_call: TRBD1

cdr3_aa: CASSSDRHYGYTF
cdr3_nt: TGTGCCAGCAGCTCCGACAGGCACTATGGCTACACCTTC
clone_size: many
j_call: TRBJ1-2
v_call: TRBV7-8
d_call: NA

cdr3_aa: CSVEQPNYGYTF
cdr3_nt: TGCAGCGTTGAACAGCCGAACTATGGCTACACCTTC
clone_size: few
j_call: TRBJ1-2
v_call: TRBV29-1
d_call: NA